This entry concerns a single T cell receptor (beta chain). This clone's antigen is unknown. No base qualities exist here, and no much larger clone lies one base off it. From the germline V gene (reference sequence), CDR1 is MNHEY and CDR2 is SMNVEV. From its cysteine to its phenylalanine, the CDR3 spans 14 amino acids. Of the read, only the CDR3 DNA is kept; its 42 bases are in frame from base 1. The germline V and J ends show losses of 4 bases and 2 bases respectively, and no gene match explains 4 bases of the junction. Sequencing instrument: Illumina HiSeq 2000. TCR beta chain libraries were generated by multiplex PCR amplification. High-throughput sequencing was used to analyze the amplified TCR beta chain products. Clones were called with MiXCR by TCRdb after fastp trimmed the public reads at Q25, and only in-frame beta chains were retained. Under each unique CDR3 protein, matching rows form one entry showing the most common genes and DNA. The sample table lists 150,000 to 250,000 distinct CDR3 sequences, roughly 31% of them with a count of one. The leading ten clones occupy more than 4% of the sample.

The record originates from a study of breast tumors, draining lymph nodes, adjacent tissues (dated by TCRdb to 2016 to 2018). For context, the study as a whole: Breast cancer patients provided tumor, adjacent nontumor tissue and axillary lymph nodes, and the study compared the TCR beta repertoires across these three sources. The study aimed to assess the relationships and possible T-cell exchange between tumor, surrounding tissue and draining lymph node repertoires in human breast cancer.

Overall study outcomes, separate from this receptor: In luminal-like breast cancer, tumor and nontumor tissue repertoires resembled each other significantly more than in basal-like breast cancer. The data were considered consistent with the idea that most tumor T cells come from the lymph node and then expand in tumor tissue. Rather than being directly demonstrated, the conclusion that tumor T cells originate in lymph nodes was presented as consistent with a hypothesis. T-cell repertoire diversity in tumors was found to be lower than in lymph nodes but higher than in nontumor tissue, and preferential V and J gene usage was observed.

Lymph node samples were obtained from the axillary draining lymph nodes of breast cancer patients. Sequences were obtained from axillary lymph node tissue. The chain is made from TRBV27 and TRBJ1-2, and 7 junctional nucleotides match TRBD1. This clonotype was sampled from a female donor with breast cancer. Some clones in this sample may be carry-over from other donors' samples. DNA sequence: TGTGCCAGCAGTTCGGCAGGGGGGAACTATGGCTACACCTTC. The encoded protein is CASSSAGGNYGYTF.